This TCR beta chain was sequenced for a study of T cell responses to AZD1222 COVID-19 vaccine. Findings and caveats of the study: Across spike, vaccine-associated CD4 TCRs were found, dominant at 160-218 and 743-854. White British donors predominated, females outnumbered males, and clonal diversity was possibly underestimated.

Repertoires were generated with immunoSEQ multiplex PCR, while TCRdb's copy carries only in-frame clones and drops some. The sample comprises roughly 120,000 clones, about four fifths of which are singletons, and about 9.5% rests with the top ten. Trimming stripped 1 base from V and 4 bases from J, with 12 bases between. The CDR3 spans 15 residues. Germline assignment: CDR1 SGHRS and CDR2 YFSETQ. With respect to this clone: Its antigen is undetermined.

The specimen comprised peripheral blood, sampled on day 0 of AZD1222 vaccination. The chain has TRBV5-1 and TRBJ1-3, with TRBD1 as a possible D gene (6 bases). This clonotype originated in an adult in good health. The CDR3 is CASSLMGAQGNTIYF. The DNA for the CDR3 is TGCGCCAGCAGCTTGATGGGGGCGCAGGGAAACACCATATATTTT.